This T cell receptor beta chain comes out of a study of T cell responses to AZD1222 COVID-19 vaccine. Overall study findings and caveats: Along spike, vaccine-associated CD4 TCRs were found throughout, with dominance at 160-218 and 743-854. Just a handful of AZD1222 recipients tested seropositive at baseline. In all cases, repertoires were sampled only after the peak T cell response. Of spike-specific TCRs, nearly half reportedly target regions left unmutated in variants.

Generated by immunoSEQ multiplex PCR, the TCRdb table keeps only in-frame clones and is missing some. The sample consists of approximately 140,000 clones, around 90% of them appearing once. In its sample, this clone was seen many times. Its antigen is unknown. Looked up from germline, CDR1 is SGHNT and CDR2 is YYREEE (reference sequence). Unmatched junction bases numbered 1, after V lost 0 bases and J lost 4 bases. This CDR3 has 14 amino acids. This TCR was sampled from an adult in good health. The specimen comprised peripheral blood, sampled on day 0 of AZD1222 vaccination. This chain uses TRBV5-4 with TRBJ2-7, with TRBD2 matching 10 bases. Written as DNA, the CDR3 is TGTGCCAGCAGCTTGGCTAGCGGGAGATACGAGCAGTACTTC. Its translation is CASSLASGRYEQYF.